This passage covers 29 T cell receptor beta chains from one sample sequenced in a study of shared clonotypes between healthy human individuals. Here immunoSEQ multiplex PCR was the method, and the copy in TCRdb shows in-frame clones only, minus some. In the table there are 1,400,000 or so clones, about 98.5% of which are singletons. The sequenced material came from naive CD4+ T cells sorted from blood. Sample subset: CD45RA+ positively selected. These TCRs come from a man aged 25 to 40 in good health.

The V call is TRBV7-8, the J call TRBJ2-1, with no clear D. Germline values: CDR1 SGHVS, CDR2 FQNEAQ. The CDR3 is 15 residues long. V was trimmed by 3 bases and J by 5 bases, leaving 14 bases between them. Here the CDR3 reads CASSFRETSNNEQFF. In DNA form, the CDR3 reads TGTGCCAGCAGCTTCCGCGAGACAAGTAACAATGAGCAGTTCTTC.

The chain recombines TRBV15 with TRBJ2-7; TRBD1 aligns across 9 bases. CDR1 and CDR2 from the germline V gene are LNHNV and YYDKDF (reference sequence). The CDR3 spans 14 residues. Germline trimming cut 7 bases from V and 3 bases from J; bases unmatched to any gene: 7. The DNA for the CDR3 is TGTGCCACCAAACGGGACAGGGCTGTCTACGAGCAGTACTTC. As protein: CATKRDRAVYEQYF.

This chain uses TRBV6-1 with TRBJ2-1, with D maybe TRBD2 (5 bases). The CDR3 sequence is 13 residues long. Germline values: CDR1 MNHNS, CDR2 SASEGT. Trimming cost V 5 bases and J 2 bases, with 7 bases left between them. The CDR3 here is CASSSGPYNEQFF. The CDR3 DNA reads TGTGCCAGCAGTAGCGGCCCCTACAATGAGCAGTTCTTC.

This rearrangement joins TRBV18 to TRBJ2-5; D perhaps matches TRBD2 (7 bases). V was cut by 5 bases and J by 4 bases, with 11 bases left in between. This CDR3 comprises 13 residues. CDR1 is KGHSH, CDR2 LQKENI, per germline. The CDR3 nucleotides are TGTGCCAGCTCAGCGAGGGGGGGAGAGACCCAGTACTTC. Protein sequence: CASSARGGETQYF.

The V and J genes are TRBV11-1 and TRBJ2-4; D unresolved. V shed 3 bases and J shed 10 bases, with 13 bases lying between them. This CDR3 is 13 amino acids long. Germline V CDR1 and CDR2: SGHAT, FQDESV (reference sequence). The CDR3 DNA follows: TGTGCCAGCAGCTTCACCAGGTTAGAAATTCAGTACTTC. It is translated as CASSFTRLEIQYF.

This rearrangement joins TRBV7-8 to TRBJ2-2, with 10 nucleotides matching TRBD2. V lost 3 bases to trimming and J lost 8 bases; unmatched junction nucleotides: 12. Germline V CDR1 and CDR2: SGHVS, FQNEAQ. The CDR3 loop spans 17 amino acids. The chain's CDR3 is CASSLLVAGGHVGELFF. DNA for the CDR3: TGTGCCAGCAGCTTGCTGGTAGCGGGAGGTCATGTAGGGGAGCTGTTTTTT.

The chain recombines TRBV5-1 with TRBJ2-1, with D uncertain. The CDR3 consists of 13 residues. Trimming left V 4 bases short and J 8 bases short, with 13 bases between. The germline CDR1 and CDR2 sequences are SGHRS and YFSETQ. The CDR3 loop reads CASSPMGIDEQFF. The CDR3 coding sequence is TGCGCCAGCAGCCCGATGGGAATCGATGAGCAGTTCTTC.

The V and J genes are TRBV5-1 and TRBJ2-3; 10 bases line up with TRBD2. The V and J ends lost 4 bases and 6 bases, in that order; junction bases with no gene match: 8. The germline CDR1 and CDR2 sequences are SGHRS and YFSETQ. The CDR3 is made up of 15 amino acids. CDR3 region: CASSNPSGSLDTQYF. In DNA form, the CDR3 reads TGCGCCAGCAGCAACCCTAGCGGGAGCCTGGATACGCAGTATTTT.

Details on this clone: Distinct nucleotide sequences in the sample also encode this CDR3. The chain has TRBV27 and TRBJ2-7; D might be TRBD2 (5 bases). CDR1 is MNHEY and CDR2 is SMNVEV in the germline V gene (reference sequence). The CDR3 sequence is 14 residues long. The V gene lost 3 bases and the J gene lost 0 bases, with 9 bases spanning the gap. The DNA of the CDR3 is TGTGCCAGCAGTTTCCTCGCGGGCTCCTACGAGCAGTACTTC. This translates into CASSFLAGSYEQYF.

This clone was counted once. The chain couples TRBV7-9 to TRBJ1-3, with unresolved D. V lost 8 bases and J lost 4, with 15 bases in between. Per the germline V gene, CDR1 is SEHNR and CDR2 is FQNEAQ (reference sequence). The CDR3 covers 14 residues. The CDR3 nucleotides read TGTGCCAGCGACCCTCAACCGGACGGAAACACCATATATTTT. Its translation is CASDPQPDGNTIYF.

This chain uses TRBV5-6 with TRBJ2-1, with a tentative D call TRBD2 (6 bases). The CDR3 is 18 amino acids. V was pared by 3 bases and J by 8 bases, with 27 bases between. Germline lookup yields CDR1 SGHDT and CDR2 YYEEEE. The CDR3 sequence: CASSSPLSLRDSPDEQFF. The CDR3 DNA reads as TGTGCCAGCAGCTCGCCCTTATCGCTCCGGGACTCCCCCGATGAGCAGTTCTTC.

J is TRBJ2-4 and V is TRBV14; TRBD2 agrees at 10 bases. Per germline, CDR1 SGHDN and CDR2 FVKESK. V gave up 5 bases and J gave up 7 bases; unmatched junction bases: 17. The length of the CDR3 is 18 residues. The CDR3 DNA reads TGTGCCAGCAGCAGGACCGGGACTAGCGTCCTAAAGGGGAACATTCAGTACTTC. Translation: CASSRTGTSVLKGNIQYF.

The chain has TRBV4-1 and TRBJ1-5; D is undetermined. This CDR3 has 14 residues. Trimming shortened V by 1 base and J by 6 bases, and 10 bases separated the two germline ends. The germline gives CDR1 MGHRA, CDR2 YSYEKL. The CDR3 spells CASSQVVLSQPQHF. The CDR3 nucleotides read TGCGCCAGCAGCCAAGTGGTATTGTCTCAGCCCCAGCATTTT.

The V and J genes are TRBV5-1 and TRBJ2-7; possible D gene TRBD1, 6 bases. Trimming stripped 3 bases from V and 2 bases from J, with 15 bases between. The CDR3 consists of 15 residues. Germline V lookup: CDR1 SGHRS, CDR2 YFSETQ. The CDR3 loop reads CASSSQGSWAYEQYF. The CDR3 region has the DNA TGCGCCAGCAGCTCACAGGGATCTTGGGCCTACGAGCAGTACTTC. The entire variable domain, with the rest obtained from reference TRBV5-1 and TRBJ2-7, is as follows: KAGVTQTPRYLIKTRGQQVTLSCSPISGHRSVSWYQQTPGQGLQFLFEYFSETQRNKGNFPGRFSGRQFSNSRSEMNVSTLELGDSALYLCASSSQGSWAYEQYFGPGTRLTVT.

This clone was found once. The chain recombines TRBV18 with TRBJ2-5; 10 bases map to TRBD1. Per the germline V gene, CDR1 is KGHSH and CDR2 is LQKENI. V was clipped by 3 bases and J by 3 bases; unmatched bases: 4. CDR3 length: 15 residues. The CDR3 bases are TGTGCCAGCTCACCCCAGGGACAGGGGAAAGAGACCCAGTACTTC. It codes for CASSPQGQGKETQYF. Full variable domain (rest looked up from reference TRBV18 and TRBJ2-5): NAGVMQNPRHLVRRRGQEARLRCSPMKGHSHVYWYRQLPEEGLKFMVYLQKENIIDESGMPKERFSAEFPKEGPSILRIQQVVRGDSAAYFCASSPQGQGKETQYFGPGTRLLVL.

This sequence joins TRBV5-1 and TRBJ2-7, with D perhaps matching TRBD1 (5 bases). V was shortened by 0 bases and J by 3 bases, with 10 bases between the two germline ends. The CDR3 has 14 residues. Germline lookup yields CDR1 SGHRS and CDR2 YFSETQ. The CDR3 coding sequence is TGCGCCAGCAGCTTGGACAGGCCAGACTACGAGCAGTACTTC. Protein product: CASSLDRPDYEQYF.

CDR3 sequence: CASSAGKGYQETQYF. DNA for the CDR3: TGCGCCAGCAGTGCGGGGAAGGGGTACCAAGAGACCCAGTACTTC. V is TRBV10-1 and J is TRBJ2-5, with D perhaps assigned TRBD1 or TRBD2 (5 bases each). The CDR3 sequence is 15 residues long. V was pared by 4 bases and J by 0 bases, with 12 bases between. In germline, CDR1 is WNHNN, CDR2 SYGVQD (reference sequence).

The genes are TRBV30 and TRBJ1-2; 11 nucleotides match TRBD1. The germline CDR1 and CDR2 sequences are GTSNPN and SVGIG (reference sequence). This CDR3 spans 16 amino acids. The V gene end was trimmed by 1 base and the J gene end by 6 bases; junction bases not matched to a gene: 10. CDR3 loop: CAWSGRLGTGGNGYTF. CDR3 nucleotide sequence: TGTGCCTGGAGTGGACGGTTGGGGACAGGGGGAAATGGCTACACCTTC. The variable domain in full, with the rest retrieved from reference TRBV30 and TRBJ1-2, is SQTIHQWPATLVQPVGSPLSLECTVEGTSNPNLYWYRQAAGRGLQLLFYSVGIGQISSEVPQNLSASRPQDRQFILSSKKLLLSDSGFYLCAWSGRLGTGGNGYTFGSGTRLTVV.

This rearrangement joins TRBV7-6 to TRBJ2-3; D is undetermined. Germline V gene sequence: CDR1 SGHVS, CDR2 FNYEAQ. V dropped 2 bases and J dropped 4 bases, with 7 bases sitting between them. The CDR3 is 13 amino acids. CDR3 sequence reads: CASSLPLADTQYF. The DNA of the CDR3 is TGTGCCAGCAGCTTACCTCTTGCAGATACGCAGTATTTT.

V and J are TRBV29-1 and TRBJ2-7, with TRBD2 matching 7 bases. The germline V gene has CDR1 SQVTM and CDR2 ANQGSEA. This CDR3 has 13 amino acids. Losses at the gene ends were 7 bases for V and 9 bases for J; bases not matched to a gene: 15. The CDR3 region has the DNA TGCAGCGCCGCTAGCGGCCAGATGGGGGTGCAGTACTTC. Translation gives CSAASGQMGVQYF.

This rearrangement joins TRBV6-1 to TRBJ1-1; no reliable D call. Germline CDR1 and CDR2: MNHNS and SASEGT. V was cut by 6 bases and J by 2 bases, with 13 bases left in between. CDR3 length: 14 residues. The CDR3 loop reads CASRKLTENTEAFF. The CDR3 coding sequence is TGTGCCAGCAGAAAGTTAACAGAAAACACTGAAGCTTTCTTT.

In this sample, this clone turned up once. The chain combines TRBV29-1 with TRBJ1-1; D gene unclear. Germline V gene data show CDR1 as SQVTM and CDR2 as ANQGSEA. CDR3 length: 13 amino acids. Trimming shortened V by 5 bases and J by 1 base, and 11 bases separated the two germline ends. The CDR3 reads CSVLAGGNTEAFF. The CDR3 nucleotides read TGCAGCGTTTTGGCAGGAGGGAACACTGAAGCTTTCTTT. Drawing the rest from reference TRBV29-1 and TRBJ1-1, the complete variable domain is SAVISQKPSRDICQRGTSLTIQCQVDSQVTMMFWYRQQPGQSLTLIATANQGSEATYESGFVIDKFPISRPNLTFSTLTVSNMSPEDSSIYLCSVLAGGNTEAFFGQGTRLTVV.

This CDR3 reads CASSVGGQGLSYGYTF. The CDR3, as DNA: TGTGCCAGCAGCGTAGGAGGGCAGGGTCTTAGCTATGGCTACACCTTC. The chain combines TRBV9 with TRBJ1-2; D possibly corresponds to TRBD1 (5 bases). The germline CDR1 and CDR2 sequences are SGDLS and YYNGEE. This CDR3 is 16 amino acids long. Trimming left V 0 bases short and J 4 bases short, with 16 bases between.

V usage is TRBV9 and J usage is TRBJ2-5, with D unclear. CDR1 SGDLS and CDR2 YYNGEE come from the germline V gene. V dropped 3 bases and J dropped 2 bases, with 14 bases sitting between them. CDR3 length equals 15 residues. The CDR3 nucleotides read TGTGCCAGCAGCGCCCCCACCGGGTTACAAGAGACCCAGTACTTC. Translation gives CASSAPTGLQETQYF.

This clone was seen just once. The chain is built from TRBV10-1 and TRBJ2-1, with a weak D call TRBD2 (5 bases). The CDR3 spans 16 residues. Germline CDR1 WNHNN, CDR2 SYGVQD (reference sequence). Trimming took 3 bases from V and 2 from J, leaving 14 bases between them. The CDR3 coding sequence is TGCGCCAGCAGTGATTCAGCGGCAACCGCCTACAATGAGCAGTTCTTC. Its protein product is CASSDSAATAYNEQFF.

The CDR3 DNA follows: TGTGCCACCAGCAGAGATACGGAAGGACTATCCTTCTCCTACGAGCAGTACTTC. Its protein is CATSRDTEGLSFSYEQYF. This sequence joins TRBV15 and TRBJ2-7, with D perhaps TRBD2 (6 bases). The germline V gene has CDR1 LNHNV and CDR2 YYDKDF (reference sequence). CDR3 size: 18 residues. Trimming took off 0 bases at V and 0 bases at J, with 18 bases between the two ends.

The CDR3 nucleotides are TGTGCCAGCAGCTTGGGGAGGGCGTGGTACAATGAGCAGTTCTTC. It codes for CASSLGRAWYNEQFF. The rearrangement joins TRBV11-3 to TRBJ2-1; TRBD2 matches at 7 bases. The CDR3 runs to 15 residues. The V gene end was trimmed by 3 bases and the J gene end by 4 bases; junction bases not matched to a gene: 6. The V gene's germline CDR1 is SGHNT and CDR2 YENEEA.

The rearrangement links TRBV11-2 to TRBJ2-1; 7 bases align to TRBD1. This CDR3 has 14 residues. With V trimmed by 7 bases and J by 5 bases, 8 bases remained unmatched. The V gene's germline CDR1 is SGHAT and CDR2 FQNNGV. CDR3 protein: CASNRQGTHNEQFF. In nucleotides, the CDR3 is TGTGCCAGCAACCGACAGGGAACACACAATGAGCAGTTCTTC. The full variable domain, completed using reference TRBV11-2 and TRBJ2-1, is EAGVAQSPRYKIIEKRQSVAFWCNPISGHATLYWYQQILGQGPKLLIQFQNNGVVDDSQLPKDRFSAERLKGVDSTLKIQPAKLEDSAVYLCASNRQGTHNEQFFGPGTRLTVL.

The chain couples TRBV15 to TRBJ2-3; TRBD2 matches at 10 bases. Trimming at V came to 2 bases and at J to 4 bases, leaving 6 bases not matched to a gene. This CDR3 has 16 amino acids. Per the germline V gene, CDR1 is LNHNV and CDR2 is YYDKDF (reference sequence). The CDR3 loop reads CATSRPQAGGSDTQYF. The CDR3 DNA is TGTGCCACCAGCAGACCACAAGCGGGAGGGTCAGATACGCAGTATTTT.